The clone carrying this T cell receptor (beta chain) was detected ten times or more. Its antigen is unknown. The authors produced TCR alpha and TCR beta cDNA libraries with sample barcodes and UMIs by 5'RACE using constant-segment primers. In TCRdb, the 5' RACE reads were re-called with MiXCR into one record per CDR3 protein. Of roughly 300,000 distinct CDR3 sequences in the sample, 12% to 15% were seen once. The data are from a study of T-cell memory formation after mild COVID-19. Study observations and caveats: Within pre-infection memory, some responding clones were found, suggesting cross-reactive memory joined.

The CDR3 totals 15 residues. The germline CDR1 and CDR2 sequences are SGHRS and YFSETQ. The V end lost 1 base, the J end lost 6 bases, and 14 bases lay between the germline ends. This chain links TRBV5-1 with TRBJ2-1; perhaps TRBD1 as D (5 bases). The sequencing sample was made of PBMCs or a T cell subset sorted from them (not recorded which). This receptor was identified in a man aged 18 to 35 who had mild COVID-19 (a few samples of this study predate the infection). Cell type and time point are not known. The chain's CDR3 is CASSLRLGQGNEQFF. CDR3 coding DNA: TGCGCCAGCAGCTTGAGGTTGGGGCAGGGCAATGAGCAGTTCTTC.